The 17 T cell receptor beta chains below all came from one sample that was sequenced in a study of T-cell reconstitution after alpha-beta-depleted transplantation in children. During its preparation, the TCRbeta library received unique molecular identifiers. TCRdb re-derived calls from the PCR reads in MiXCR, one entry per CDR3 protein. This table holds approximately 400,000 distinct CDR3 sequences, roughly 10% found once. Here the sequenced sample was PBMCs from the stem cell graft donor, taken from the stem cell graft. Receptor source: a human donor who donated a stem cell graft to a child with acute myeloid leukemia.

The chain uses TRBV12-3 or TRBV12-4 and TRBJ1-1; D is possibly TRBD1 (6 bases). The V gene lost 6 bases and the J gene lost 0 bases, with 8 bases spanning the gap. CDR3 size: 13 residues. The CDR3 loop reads CASRRQVNTEAFF. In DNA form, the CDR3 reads TGTGCCAGCAGGAGACAGGTGAACACTGAAGCTTTCTTT.

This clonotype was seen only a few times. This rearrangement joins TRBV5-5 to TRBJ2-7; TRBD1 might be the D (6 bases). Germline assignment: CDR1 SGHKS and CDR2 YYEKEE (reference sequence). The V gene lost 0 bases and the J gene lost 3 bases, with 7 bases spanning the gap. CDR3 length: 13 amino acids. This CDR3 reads CASSLGDNYEQYV. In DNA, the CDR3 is TGTGCCAGCAGCTTGGGGGACAACTACGAGCAGTACGTC.

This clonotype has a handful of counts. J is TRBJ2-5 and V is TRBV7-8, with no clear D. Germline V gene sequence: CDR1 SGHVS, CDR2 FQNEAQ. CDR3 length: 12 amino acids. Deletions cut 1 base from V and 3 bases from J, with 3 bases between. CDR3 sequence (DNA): TGTGCCAGCAGCTTAGATGAAGAGACCCAGTACTTC. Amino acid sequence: CASSLDEETQYF.

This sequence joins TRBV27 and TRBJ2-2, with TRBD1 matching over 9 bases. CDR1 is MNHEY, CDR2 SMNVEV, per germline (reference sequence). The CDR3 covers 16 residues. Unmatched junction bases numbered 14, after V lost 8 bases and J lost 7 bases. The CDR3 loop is CASALPPGQGNGELFF. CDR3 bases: TGTGCCAGCGCATTACCGCCTGGACAGGGGAACGGGGAGCTGTTTTTT.

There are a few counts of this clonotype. The DNA for the CDR3 is TGCAGCGTTGTAAGACCCGGGGACCAAGAGACCCAGTACTTC. It encodes CSVVRPGDQETQYF. The rearrangement links TRBV29-1 to TRBJ2-5; weak D call: TRBD2 (5 bases). Germline CDR1 is SQVTM and CDR2 is ANQGSEA. Trimming removed 4 bases at V and 0 bases at J, with 12 bases between. The CDR3 has 14 residues.

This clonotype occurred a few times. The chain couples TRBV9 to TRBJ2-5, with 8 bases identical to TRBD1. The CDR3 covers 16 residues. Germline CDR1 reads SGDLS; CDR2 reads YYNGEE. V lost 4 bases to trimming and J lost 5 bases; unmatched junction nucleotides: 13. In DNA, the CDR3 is TGTGCCAGCAGCCCCTCCGGGGGCAGGGGGCGGGAGACCCAGTACTTC. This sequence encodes CASSPSGGRGRETQYF.

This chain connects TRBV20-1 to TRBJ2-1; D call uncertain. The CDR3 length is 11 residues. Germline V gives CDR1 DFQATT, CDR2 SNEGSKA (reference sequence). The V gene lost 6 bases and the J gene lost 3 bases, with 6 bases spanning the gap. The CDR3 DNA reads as TGCAGTGCGCCTTACTACAATGAGCAGTTCTTC. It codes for CSAPYYNEQFF.

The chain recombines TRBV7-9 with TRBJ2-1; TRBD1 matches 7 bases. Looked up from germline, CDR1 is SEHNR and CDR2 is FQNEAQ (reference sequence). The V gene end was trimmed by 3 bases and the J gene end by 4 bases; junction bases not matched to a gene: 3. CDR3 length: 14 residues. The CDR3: CASSFLGQYNEQFF. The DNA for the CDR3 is TGTGCCAGCAGCTTCCTGGGACAGTACAATGAGCAGTTCTTC.

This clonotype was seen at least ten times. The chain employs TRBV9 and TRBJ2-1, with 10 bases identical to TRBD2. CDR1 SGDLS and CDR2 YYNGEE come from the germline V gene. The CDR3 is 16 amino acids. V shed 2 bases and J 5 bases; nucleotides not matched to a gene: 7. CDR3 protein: CASSVLGLAKNNEQFF. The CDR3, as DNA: TGTGCCAGCAGCGTGCTGGGACTAGCGAAAAACAATGAGCAGTTCTTC.

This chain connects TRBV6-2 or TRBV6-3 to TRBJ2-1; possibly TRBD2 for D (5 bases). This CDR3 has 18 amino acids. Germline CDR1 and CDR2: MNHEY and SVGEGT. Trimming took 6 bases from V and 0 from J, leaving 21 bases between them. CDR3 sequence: CASSESRGTFSSYNEQFF. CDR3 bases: TGTGCCAGCAGCGAAAGCCGGGGAACGTTCAGCTCCTACAATGAGCAGTTCTTC.

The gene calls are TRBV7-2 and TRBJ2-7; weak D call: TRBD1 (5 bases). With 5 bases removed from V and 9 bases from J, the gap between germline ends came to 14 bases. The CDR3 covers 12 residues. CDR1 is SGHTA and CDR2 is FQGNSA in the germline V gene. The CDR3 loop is CASSETGAGQYF. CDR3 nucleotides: TGTGCCAGCAGCGAGACTGGGGCTGGGCAGTACTTC. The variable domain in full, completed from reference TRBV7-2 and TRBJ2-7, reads GAGVSQSPSNKVTEKGKDVELRCDPISGHTALYWYRQSLGQGLEFLIYFQGNSAPDKSGLPSDRFSAERTGGSVSTLTIQRTQQEDSAVYLCASSETGAGQYFGPGTRLTVT.

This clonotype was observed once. CDR3 amino acids: CASSLTSWGGWNEQFF. CDR3 bases: TGCGCCAGCAGCTTAACTAGCTGGGGGGGTTGGAATGAGCAGTTCTTC. This sequence joins TRBV5-1 and TRBJ2-1; 7 nucleotides match TRBD2. The CDR3 loop spans 16 amino acids. From germline, CDR1 is SGHRS and CDR2 YFSETQ. The ends lost 2 bases at V and 7 bases at J; junction bases unmatched: 12.

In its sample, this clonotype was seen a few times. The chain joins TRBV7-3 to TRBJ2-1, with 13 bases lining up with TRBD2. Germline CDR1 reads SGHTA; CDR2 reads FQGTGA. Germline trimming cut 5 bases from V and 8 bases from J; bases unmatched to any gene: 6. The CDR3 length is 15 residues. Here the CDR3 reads CASSPTSGGMHEQFF. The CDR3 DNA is TGTGCCAGCAGCCCGACTAGCGGGGGGATGCATGAGCAGTTCTTC.

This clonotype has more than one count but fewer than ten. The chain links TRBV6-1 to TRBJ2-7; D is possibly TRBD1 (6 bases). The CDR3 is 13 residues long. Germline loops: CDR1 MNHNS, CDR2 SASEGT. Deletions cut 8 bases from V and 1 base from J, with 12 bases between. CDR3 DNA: TGTGCCAGCGAACCCGGACAGTCCTACGAGCAGTACTTC. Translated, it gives CASEPGQSYEQYF.

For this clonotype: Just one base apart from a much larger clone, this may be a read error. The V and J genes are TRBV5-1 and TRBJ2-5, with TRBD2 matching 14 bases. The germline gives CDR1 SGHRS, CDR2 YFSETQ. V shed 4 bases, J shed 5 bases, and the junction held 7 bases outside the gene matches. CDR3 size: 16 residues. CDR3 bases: TGCGCCAGCAGCGGAGGACTAGCGGGGGGCTCGGAGACCCAGTACTTC. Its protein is CASSGGLAGGSETQYF.

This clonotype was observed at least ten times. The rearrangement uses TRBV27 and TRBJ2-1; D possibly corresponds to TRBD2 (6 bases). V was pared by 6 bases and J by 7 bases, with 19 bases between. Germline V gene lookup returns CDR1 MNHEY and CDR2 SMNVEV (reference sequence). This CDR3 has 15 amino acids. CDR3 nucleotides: TGTGCCAGCAGCTGGGGAACGGGAGTGGGAAATGAGCAGTTCTTC. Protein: CASSWGTGVGNEQFF.

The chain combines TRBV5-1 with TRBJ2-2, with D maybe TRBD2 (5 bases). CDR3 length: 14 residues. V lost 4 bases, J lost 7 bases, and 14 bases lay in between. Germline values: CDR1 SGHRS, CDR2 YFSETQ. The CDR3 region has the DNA TGCGCCAGCAGCCTAAGACCGGAGGACGGGGAGCTGTTTTTT. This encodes CASSLRPEDGELFF.